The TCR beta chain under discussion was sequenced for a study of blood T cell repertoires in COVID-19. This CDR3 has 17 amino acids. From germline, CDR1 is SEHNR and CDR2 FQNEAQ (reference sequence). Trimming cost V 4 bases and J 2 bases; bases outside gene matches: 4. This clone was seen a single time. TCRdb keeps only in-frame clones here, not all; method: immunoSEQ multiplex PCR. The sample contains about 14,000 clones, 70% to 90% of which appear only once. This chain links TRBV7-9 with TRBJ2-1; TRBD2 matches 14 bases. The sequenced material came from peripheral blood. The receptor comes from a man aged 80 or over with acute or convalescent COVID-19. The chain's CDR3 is CASSWGLAGEAYNEQFF. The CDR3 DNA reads TGTGCCAGCAGCTGGGGACTAGCGGGGGAAGCCTACAATGAGCAGTTCTTC.